This T cell receptor (beta chain) was sequenced in a study of T-cell reconstitution after alpha-beta-depleted transplantation in children. General study points: Reportedly, roughly two months post-transplant, alpha-beta T cells arose from several hundred expanded graft clones.

V was cut by 3 bases and J by 3 bases, with 6 bases left in between. Per the germline V gene, CDR1 is SNHLY and CDR2 is FYNNEI. The CDR3 runs to 13 residues. Construction of the TCRbeta library involved unique molecular identifiers. TCRdb re-called the PCR reads with MiXCR, one entry per CDR3 protein. The data hold about a million distinct CDR3 sequences, with roughly 29% observed a single time. This clonotype was seen many times. Its antigen is not known. The sample here was PBMCs, mostly from graft donor cells, taken 360 days after TCRalphabeta/CD19-depleted stem cell transplant. The V and J genes are TRBV2 and TRBJ2-1; D is ambiguous. This TCR came from a boy younger than two who had a stem cell transplant for SCID, so the T cells may come from the graft donor. The CDR3 nucleotides read TGTGCCAGCAGTGACAAGTTCTACAATGAGCAGTTCTTC. This translates into CASSDKFYNEQFF.